This T cell receptor beta chain came from a study of control samples from healthy donors and cancer patients. Profiling relied on immunoSEQ multiplex PCR, and the TCRdb table lists in-frame clones only, not all of them. The sample yields about 44,000 clones, more than 75% seen once. Germline-derived CDR1 and CDR2 are LGHNA and YSLEER. The CDR3 spans 16 residues. J was trimmed by 4 bases and V by 1 base; bases with no gene match: 8. This clone was seen once. The chain joins TRBV4-3 to TRBJ2-5; 8 positions match TRBD1. Sequencing input: PBMCs. The receptor's source is a woman in her fifties or sixties with lung cancer. DNA for the CDR3: TGCGCCAGCAGCCAAGGCTACGGACAGGGTGGAGAGACCCAGTACTTC. This sequence encodes CASSQGYGQGGETQYF.